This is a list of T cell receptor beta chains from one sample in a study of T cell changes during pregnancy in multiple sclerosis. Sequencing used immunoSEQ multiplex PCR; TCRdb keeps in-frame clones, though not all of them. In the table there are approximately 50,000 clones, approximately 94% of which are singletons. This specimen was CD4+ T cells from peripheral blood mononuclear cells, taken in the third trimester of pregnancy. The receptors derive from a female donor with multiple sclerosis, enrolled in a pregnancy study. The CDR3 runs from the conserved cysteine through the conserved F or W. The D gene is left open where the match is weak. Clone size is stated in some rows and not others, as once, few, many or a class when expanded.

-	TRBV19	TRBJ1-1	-	CASMNRGPEAFF	TGTGCCAGTATGAATCGCGGGCCTGAAGCTTTCTTT
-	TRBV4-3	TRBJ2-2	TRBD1	CASSQQRQGAGGAGELFF	TGCGCCAGCAGCCAACAGCGTCAGGGGGCGGGTGGCGCCGGGGAGCTGTTTTTT
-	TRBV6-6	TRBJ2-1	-	CASSDYGLEQFF	TGTGCCAGCAGCGACTATGGTCTTGAGCAGTTCTTC
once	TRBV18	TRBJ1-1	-	CASSTGLNTEAFF	TGTGCCAGCTCGACGGGATTGAACACTGAAGCTTTCTTT
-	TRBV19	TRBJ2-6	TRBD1	CASSKGAGLSSGANVLTF	TGTGCCAGTAGTAAGGGGGCAGGGTTGAGCTCTGGGGCCAACGTCCTGACTTTC
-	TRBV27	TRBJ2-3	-	CASRQLSTDTQYF	TGTGCCAGCAGGCAACTTAGCACAGATACGCAGTATTTT
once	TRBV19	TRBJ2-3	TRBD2	CASSPTSGGTDTQYF	TGTGCCAGTAGTCCCACTAGCGGGGGGACAGATACGCAGTATTTT
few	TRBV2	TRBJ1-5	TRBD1	CASSASSRGHQPQHF	TGTGCCAGCAGTGCCTCTAGCAGGGGGCATCAGCCCCAGCATTTT
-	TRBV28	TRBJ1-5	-	CASNRGVGGNQPQHF	TGTGCCAGCAACCGGGGGGTGGGGGGCAATCAGCCCCAGCATTTT
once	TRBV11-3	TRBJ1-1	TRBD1	CASRRKFGQGSRLTEAFF	TGTGCCAGCAGGAGGAAATTCGGACAGGGATCTAGATTAACTGAAGCTTTCTTT